This is a list of T cell receptor beta chains from one sample in a study of spatial heterogeneity in lung cancer. TCRdb called the 5' RACE reads again in MiXCR, with one record for every CDR3 protein. The repertoire includes 110,000 or so distinct CDR3 sequences, about a tenth of them detected once, and roughly 24% sits in the top ten. The source was PBMCs, collected at follow-up. The receptor set was obtained from a female donor with early-stage non-small cell lung cancer. CDR3s include the opening cysteine and the closing phenylalanine or tryptophan. D genes are given only for firm matches. Rows may omit the clone size; those that give it use once, few, many or a size class.

DNA	CDR3	V	J	D	size
TGTGTCAGCAAGGGGGGGCCAGGGGCAAACACTGAAGCTTTCTTT	CVSKGGPGANTEAFF	TRBV3-1	TRBJ1-1	-	-
TGCGCCAGCAGCCAAGGCAGGGGCTACTCTGGAAACACCATATATTTT	CASSQGRGYSGNTIYF	TRBV4-1	TRBJ1-3	-	many
TGTGCCAGCAGCTTAGTTATGGCTACGGAGACCCAGTACTTC	CASSLVMATETQYF	TRBV7-9	TRBJ2-5	-	-
TGTGCCAGCAGTGAAGCTAGGGCTATAGTCAACAATGAGCAGTTCTTC	CASSEARAIVNNEQFF	TRBV2	TRBJ2-1	-	-
TGTGCCAGCTCACCAGTTCTAGCGGGAACCTACGAGCAGTACTTC	CASSPVLAGTYEQYF	TRBV18	TRBJ2-7	TRBD2	few
TGTGCCAGCACCCCACTAGCGGGACGACATGAGCAGTTCTTC	CASTPLAGRHEQFF	TRBV6-2/TRBV6-3	TRBJ2-1	TRBD2	few
TGTGCCAGCAGCTATAACAGGGGGCATCAAGAGACCCAGTACTTC	CASSYNRGHQETQYF	TRBV11-2	TRBJ2-5	TRBD1	-
TGTGCCAGCAGCTTACGGGCAGGGGAGACCCAGTACTTC	CASSLRAGETQYF	TRBV11-3	TRBJ2-5	-	-
TGTGCCAGCAGCCCCCGTGGAGCGACGAACACCGGGGAGCTGTTTTTT	CASSPRGATNTGELFF	TRBV7-3	TRBJ2-2	-	-
TGTGCCAGCAGCCCCCGGACCAAGGATTCACCCCTCCACTTT	CASSPRTKDSPLHF	TRBV9	TRBJ1-6	-	-
TGTGCCAGCAGGTCAACAGGCCGAATCCAAGAGACCCAGTACTTC	CASRSTGRIQETQYF	TRBV6-1	TRBJ2-5	-	few
TGTGCCAGCAGTCCATTTAGCGGGATTGGCATTCAGTACTTC	CASSPFSGIGIQYF	TRBV28	TRBJ2-4	TRBD2	-
TGTGCCAGCTCACCAACTTGGGACAGCAATCAACCCCAGCATTTT	CASSPTWDSNQPQHF	TRBV18	TRBJ1-5	TRBD1	few
TGTGCCAGCAGTGCCCAGCGGACATGGCGAGAGACCCAGTACTTC	CASSAQRTWRETQYF	TRBV2	TRBJ2-5	-	-
TGTGCCAGCAGTACAACGCCATTCTCCTACGAGCAGTACTTC	CASSTTPFSYEQYF	TRBV6-1	TRBJ2-7	-	few
TGTGCCAGCAGTTTATTGTTGGTCATTCGGACCCAGTACTTC	CASSLLLVIRTQYF	TRBV28	TRBJ2-5	-	-
TGTGCCAGTAGTACCCCGGGACAGGGAAACACTGAAGCTTTCTTT	CASSTPGQGNTEAFF	TRBV19	TRBJ1-1	TRBD1	few
TGTGCCATCAGGGCCCGGGACAGGGGCGCCTACGAGCAGTACTTC	CAIRARDRGAYEQYF	TRBV10-3	TRBJ2-7	TRBD1	-
TGTGCCACCAGTGATCCCAGGGGTGCCAAAAACATTCAGTACTTC	CATSDPRGAKNIQYF	TRBV24-1	TRBJ2-4	-	many
TGTGCCAGCAGCAAAGAAGGGGTGCCTCCGGACTCCGACAAGGATGAGCAGTTCTTC	CASSKEGVPPDSDKDEQFF	TRBV21-1	TRBJ2-1	-	few
TGTGCCAGCAATCACCGGGGGAAGGGTAATCTTCAGCCCCAGCATTTT	CASNHRGKGNLQPQHF	TRBV6-1	TRBJ1-5	-	-
TGTGCCAGCTCACCACGGACACTATATAGCAATCAGCCCCAGCATTTT	CASSPRTLYSNQPQHF	TRBV18	TRBJ1-5	-	many
TGTGCCACCAGTGACCCCGGGATTGGCACAGATACGCAGTATTTT	CATSDPGIGTDTQYF	TRBV24-1	TRBJ2-3	-	few
TGCAGTGCTTCGCCGGGGGCTAGACCCCAAGAGACCCAGTACTTC	CSASPGARPQETQYF	TRBV20-1	TRBJ2-5	-	-
TGCGCCAGCAGTTTGGGAGACAGGGAATTCAACGAGCAGTACTTC	CASSLGDREFNEQYF	TRBV28	TRBJ2-7	TRBD1	few
TGCAGCGTTGTCGCGGGAGGGTCCTACAATGAGCAGTTCTTC	CSVVAGGSYNEQFF	TRBV29-1	TRBJ2-1	TRBD2	many
TGTGCCAGCAGCAAATGCTACCACGGGGGAGTGGTACGCATCGATGAGCAGTTCTTC	CASSKCYHGGVVRIDEQFF	TRBV21-1	TRBJ2-1	-	few
TGTGCCATCAGTCCGGGACAGGGGAATTCACCCCTCCACTTT	CAISPGQGNSPLHF	TRBV10-3	TRBJ1-6	TRBD1	many
TGTGCCAGCAGTAATGCGGGTAGCTCCTACGAGCAGTACTTC	CASSNAGSSYEQYF	TRBV28	TRBJ2-7	-	-
TGTGCCAGCAGTTTTTACAGCAATCAGCCCCAGCATTTT	CASSFYSNQPQHF	TRBV28	TRBJ1-5	-	few
TGTGCCAGCAGCTTAGAGCGGGTGCCCTACGAGCAGTACTTC	CASSLERVPYEQYF	TRBV7-9	TRBJ2-7	-	few
TGCGCCAGCAGCTTGGCCGAGCTTGGGGCCACAGATACGCAGTATTTT	CASSLAELGATDTQYF	TRBV5-1	TRBJ2-3	-	-
TGTGCCAGCAGCCGGGTCGTCAGCTCACAGGAGACCCAGTACTTC	CASSRVVSSQETQYF	TRBV5-4	TRBJ2-5	-	many
TGTGCCAGCAGCTTTGTCGGGGCCAATCCAGCCAAAAACATTCAGTACTTC	CASSFVGANPAKNIQYF	TRBV7-9	TRBJ2-4	-	-
TGTGCCACCAGTGATTCTACAGGAAGCAATCAGCCCCAGCATTTT	CATSDSTGSNQPQHF	TRBV24-1	TRBJ1-5	-	many
TGCAGTGCCCCGGCGTGGACTAGCGGATACAATGAGCAGTTCTTC	CSAPAWTSGYNEQFF	TRBV20-1	TRBJ2-1	TRBD2	-
TGTGCCAGCAGGACGGACAGGGGTGGCACTGAAGCTTTCTTT	CASRTDRGGTEAFF	TRBV6-5	TRBJ1-1	TRBD1	few
TGTGCCAGCAGCGAAGACAGGCCGAGAGTTCACGAGCAGTACTTC	CASSEDRPRVHEQYF	TRBV11-2	TRBJ2-7	-	-
TGCGCCAGCAGCCAAGAACTAGACTCCGGCTACACCTTC	CASSQELDSGYTF	TRBV4-3	TRBJ1-2	-	few
TGTGCCAGCAGCTTGGTAAGGGGCGTATCCTACAATGAGCAGTTCTTC	CASSLVRGVSYNEQFF	TRBV5-5	TRBJ2-1	-	few
TGTGCCAGCAGTTTTGATGGGACCAAAAACATTCAGTACTTC	CASSFDGTKNIQYF	TRBV12-3/TRBV12-4	TRBJ2-4	-	-
TGTGCCAGCTCTAATATGAACACTGAAGCTTTCTTT	CASSNMNTEAFF	TRBV28	TRBJ1-1	-	many
TGCAGTGCTGGCCTTGGCGGGAGTTTCACAGATACGCAGTATTTT	CSAGLGGSFTDTQYF	TRBV20-1	TRBJ2-3	TRBD2	many
TGCAGTGCTCGTTACAGGGGAGGAAACACTGAAGCTTTCTTT	CSARYRGGNTEAFF	TRBV20-1	TRBJ1-1	TRBD1	-
TGTGCCAGCAGTTTTAACGGGATGCACATTCAGTACTTC	CASSFNGMHIQYF	TRBV27	TRBJ2-4	-	-
TGTGCCAGCAGCTCCGGGACTGTGCCGGGCGAGACCCAGTACTTC	CASSSGTVPGETQYF	TRBV7-3	TRBJ2-5	-	few
TGTGCCAGCAGCCAGATACAGGGATCGGGGAATTCACCCCTCCACTTT	CASSQIQGSGNSPLHF	TRBV4-2	TRBJ1-6	-	-
TGCAGTGCCGGCGGACAGGAGGATACTGAAGCTTTCTTT	CSAGGQEDTEAFF	TRBV20-1	TRBJ1-1	TRBD1	-
TGTGCCAGCAGCCAAGGGTGGAGGACTGAAGCTTTCTTT	CASSQGWRTEAFF	TRBV7-9	TRBJ1-1	-	-
TGTGCCAGCAGTGAGACCGAGGCCGGCGGTGAGCAGTTCTTC	CASSETEAGGEQFF	TRBV2	TRBJ2-1	-	few
TGTGCCAGCAGGGGCCAGGGTAGAGGCAATCAGCCCCAGCATTTT	CASRGQGRGNQPQHF	TRBV28	TRBJ1-5	-	many
TGTGCCAGCAGTGAACCCGGCAGGGCTATTGGAGCTTTCTTT	CASSEPGRAIGAFF	TRBV2	TRBJ1-1	-	few
TGTGCCAGCAGTCAAGAACAGCTTAGCAATCAGCCCCAGCATTTT	CASSQEQLSNQPQHF	TRBV7-2	TRBJ1-5	-	-
TGTGCCAGCAGTCGACAGGGGCATAGCACTGAAGCTTTCTTT	CASSRQGHSTEAFF	TRBV6-2/TRBV6-3	TRBJ1-1	TRBD1	-